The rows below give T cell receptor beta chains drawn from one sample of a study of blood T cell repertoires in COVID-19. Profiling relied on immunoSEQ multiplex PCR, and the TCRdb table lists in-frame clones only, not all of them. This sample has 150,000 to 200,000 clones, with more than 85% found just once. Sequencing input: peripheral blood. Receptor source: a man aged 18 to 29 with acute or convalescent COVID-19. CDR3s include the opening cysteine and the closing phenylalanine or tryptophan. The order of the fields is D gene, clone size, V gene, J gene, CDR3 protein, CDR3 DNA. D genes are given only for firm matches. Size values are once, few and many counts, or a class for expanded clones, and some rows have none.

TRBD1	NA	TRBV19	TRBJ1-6	CASSMGTGFSDSPLHF	TGTGCCAGTAGTATGGGGACAGGGTTCTCTGATTCACCCCTCCACTTT
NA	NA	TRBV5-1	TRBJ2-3	CASSLIVTDTQYF	TGCGCCAGCAGCCTTATAGTGACAGATACGCAGTATTTT
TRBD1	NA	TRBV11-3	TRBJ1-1	CASSLGGQGTEAFF	TGTGCCAGCAGCTTAGGGGGACAGGGGACTGAAGCTTTCTTT
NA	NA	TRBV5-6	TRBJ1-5	CASSLGANQPQHF	TGTGCCAGCAGCTTGGGGGCAAATCAGCCCCAGCATTTT
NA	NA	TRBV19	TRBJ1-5	CASSFQGDNQPQHF	TGTGCCAGTAGTTTCCAGGGTGACAATCAGCCCCAGCATTTT
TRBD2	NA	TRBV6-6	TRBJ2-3	CASSPTSGGQQIRTNTQYF	TGTGCCAGCAGTCCTACTAGCGGGGGGCAACAGATCAGAACCAATACGCAGTATTTT
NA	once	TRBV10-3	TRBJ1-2	CAISESTGRGNYGYTF	TGTGCCATCAGTGAGTCGACGGGCAGGGGTAACTATGGCTACACCTTC
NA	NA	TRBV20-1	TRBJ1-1	CSAPGLVEAFF	TGCAGTGCTCCCGGACTCGTTGAAGCTTTCTTT
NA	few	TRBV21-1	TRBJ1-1	CASSKRGGLEAFF	TGTGCCAGCAGCAAAAGGGGGGGTCTGGAGGCTTTCTTT
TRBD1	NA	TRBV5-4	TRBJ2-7	CASSRTGSYEQYF	TGTGCCAGCAGCCGGACAGGGAGCTACGAGCAGTACTTC
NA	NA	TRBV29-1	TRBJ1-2	CSVQGVYGYTF	TGCAGCGTTCAGGGTGTCTATGGCTACACCTTC
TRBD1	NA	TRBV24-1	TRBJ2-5	CATSGGQGYQETQYF	TGTGCCACCAGTGGTGGACAGGGGTACCAAGAGACCCAGTACTTC
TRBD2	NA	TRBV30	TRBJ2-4	CAWGNGLAGVGNIQYF	TGTGCCTGGGGCAACGGACTAGCGGGGGTTGGGAACATTCAGTACTTC
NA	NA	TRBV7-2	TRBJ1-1	CASSLGRRTEAFF	TGTGCCAGCAGCTTAGGGAGGAGAACTGAAGCTTTCTTT
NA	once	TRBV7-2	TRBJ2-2	CASSLLGSGELFF	TGTGCCAGCAGCTTACTAGGCTCCGGGGAGCTGTTTTTT
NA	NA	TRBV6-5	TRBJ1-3	CASSYSQQGLRNTIYF	TGTGCCAGCAGTTACTCGCAGCAGGGCCTTCGAAACACCATATATTTT
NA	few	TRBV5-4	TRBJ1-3	CASSLGGPNTIYF	TGTGCCAGCAGCTTAGGCGGTCCCAACACCATATATTTT
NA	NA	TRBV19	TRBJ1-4	CASSIDRDPNEKLFF	TGTGCCAGTAGTATAGATCGAGATCCTAATGAAAAACTGTTTTTT
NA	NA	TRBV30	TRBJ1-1	CAGGSRVNTEAFF	TGTGCCGGAGGGTCGAGGGTGAACACTGAAGCTTTCTTT
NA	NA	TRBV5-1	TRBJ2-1	CASSLDSSYNEQFF	TGCGCCAGCAGCTTGGACAGCTCCTACAATGAGCAGTTCTTC
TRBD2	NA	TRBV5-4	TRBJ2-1	CASSATSGGGYNEQFF	TGTGCCAGCAGCGCCACTAGCGGGGGAGGCTACAATGAGCAGTTCTTC
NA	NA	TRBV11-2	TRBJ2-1	CASSPGGIGYDEQFF	TGTGCCAGCAGCCCAGGGGGGATCGGGTACGATGAGCAGTTCTTC
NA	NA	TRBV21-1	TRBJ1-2	CASSKGTGPPSGYGYTF	TGTGCCAGCAGCAAGGGGACAGGCCCTCCCTCGGGGTATGGCTACACCTTC
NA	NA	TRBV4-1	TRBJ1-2	CASSQPGQPYGYTF	TGCGCCAGCAGCCAACCGGGACAACCCTATGGCTACACCTTC
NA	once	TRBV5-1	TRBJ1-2	CASSLGGPVTANYGYTF	TGCGCCAGCAGCTTGGGGGGCCCCGTGACAGCTAACTATGGCTACACCTTC
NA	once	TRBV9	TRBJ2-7	CASSVGQGAYEQYF	TGTGCCAGCAGCGTAGGGCAGGGTGCCTACGAGCAGTACTTC
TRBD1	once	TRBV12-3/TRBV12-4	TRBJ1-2	CASSPDRVHGYTF	TGTGCCAGCAGTCCAGACAGGGTCCATGGCTACACCTTC
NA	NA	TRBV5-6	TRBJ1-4	CASSLVTSEKLFF	TGTGCCAGCAGCTTGGTGACATCTGAAAAACTGTTTTTT